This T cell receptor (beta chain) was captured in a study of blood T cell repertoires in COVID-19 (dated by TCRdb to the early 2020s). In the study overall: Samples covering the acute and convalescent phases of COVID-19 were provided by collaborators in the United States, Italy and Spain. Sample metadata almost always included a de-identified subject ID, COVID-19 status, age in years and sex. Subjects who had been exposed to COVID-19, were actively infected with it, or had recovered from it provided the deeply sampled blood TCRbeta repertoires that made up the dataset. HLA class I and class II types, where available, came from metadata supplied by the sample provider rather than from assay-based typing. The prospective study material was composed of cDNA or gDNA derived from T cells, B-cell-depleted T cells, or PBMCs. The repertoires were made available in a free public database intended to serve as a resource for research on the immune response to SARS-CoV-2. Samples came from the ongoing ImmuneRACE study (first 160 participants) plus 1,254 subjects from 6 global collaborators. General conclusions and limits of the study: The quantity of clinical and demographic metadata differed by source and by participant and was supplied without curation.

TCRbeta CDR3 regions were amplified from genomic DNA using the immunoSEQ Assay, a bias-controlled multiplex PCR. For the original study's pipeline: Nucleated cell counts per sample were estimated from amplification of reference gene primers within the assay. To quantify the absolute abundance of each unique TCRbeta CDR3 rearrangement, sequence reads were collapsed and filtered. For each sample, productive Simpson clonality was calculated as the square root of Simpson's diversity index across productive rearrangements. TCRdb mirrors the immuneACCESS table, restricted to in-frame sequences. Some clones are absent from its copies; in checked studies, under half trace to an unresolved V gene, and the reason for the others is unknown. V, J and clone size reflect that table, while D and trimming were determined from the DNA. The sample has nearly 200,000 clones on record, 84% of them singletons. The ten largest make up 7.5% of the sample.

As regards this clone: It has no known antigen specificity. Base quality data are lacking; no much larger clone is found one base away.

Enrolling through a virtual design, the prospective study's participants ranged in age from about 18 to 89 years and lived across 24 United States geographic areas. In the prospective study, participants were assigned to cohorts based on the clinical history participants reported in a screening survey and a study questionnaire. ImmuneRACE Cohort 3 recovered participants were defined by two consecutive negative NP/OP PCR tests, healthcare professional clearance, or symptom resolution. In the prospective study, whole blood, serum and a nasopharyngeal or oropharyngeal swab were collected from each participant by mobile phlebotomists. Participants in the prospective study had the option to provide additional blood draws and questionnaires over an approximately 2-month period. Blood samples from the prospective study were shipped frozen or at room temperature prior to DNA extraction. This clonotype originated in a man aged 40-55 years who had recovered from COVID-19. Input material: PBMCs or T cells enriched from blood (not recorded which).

The CDR3 sequence is CASSFGTSGGLRNTQYF. The DNA sequence is TGTGCCAGCAGCTTCGGGACTAGCGGGGGGCTTCGAAATACGCAGTATTTT. In this chain, TRBV5-4 is recombined with TRBJ2-3; TRBD2 lines up with 15 middle nucleotides. The CDR3 sequence holds 17 residues, the cysteine and phenylalanine included. Solely the CDR3 DNA is kept, with 51 bases framed from the first base. CDR1 SGHNT and CDR2 YYREEE are derived from the germline V gene (reference sequence). From V the trimming removes 2 bases and from J it removes 7 bases, while the gene matches leave 8 bases of the junction unaccounted for.